The clone carrying this T cell receptor beta chain was recorded a few times. The antigen remains unidentified. TCRdb analysed the reads with MiXCR anew, one entry per CDR3 protein. The sample holds about 400,000 distinct CDR3 sequences, about 35% seen once. This record comes from a study of T cell repertoires in cytomegalovirus infection. The input for sequencing was cultured PBMCs, taken from culture after CMV antigen stimulation. The source of this sequence is a human donor in good health (CMV status not recorded). Some clones in this sample may be carry-over from other donors' samples.

CDR3 loop: CASSTMGKAFF. Here the CDR3 DNA reads TGTGCCAGCAGCACCATGGGTAAAGCTTTCTTT. The rearrangement uses TRBV11-2 and TRBJ1-1, with D uncertain. V was trimmed by 5 bases and J by 9 bases, leaving 10 bases between them. Germline V gene lookup returns CDR1 SGHAT and CDR2 FQNNGV. This CDR3 has 11 amino acids.